The clone carrying this T cell receptor (beta chain) was observed at least ten times. The antigen remains undetermined. Described time point: longitudinal time-point 2. The unsorted libraries were prepared from 2 million PBMCs (stored at -80 C). The data were obtained in a study of neurological immune-mediated disorders. General study results and limits: Multiple sclerosis patients had less TCR clonal expansion than even healthy controls, unlike HTLV-1-associated myelopathy. Phylogenetic grouping assigned the repertoires of 18 of 34 multiple sclerosis patients to one related-CDR3 cluster, which constitutes a possible signature.

The germline V gene has CDR1 SGHVS and CDR2 FQNEAQ. The CDR3 totals 15 residues. Trimming left V 1 base short and J 0 bases short, with 6 bases between. One entry per CDR3 protein, called by TCRdb with MiXCR from the 5' RACE reads. The repertoire includes roughly 80,000 distinct CDR3 sequences, 5.8% of them detected once, and roughly 7.3% sits in the top ten. This clonotype originated in a woman aged 55 to 70 with multiple sclerosis. This chain links TRBV7-8 with TRBJ2-2; no definite D call. The sequencing sample was made of PBMCs. The CDR3 is CASSLVSSNTGELFF. The CDR3 DNA reads TGTGCCAGCAGCTTAGTCAGCTCGAACACCGGGGAGCTGTTTTTT.